One and the same sample provided the 6 T cell receptor beta chains below, sequenced in a study of blood T cell repertoires in COVID-19. Generated by immunoSEQ multiplex PCR, the TCRdb table keeps only in-frame clones and is missing some. This sample has about 240,000 clones, with about 79% found just once. Source material: peripheral blood. The receptors derive from a woman of 80 years or more with acute or convalescent COVID-19.

V is TRBV10-3 and J is TRBJ1-5; unclear D gene. CDR1 is ENHRY, CDR2 SYGVKD, per germline. This CDR3 comprises 13 residues. V lost 4 bases to trimming and J lost 0 bases, with 4 bases between them. This CDR3 is CAISGGSNQPQHF. Written as DNA, the CDR3 is TGTGCCATCAGTGGCGGTAGCAATCAGCCCCAGCATTTT.

The chain links TRBV12-3 or TRBV12-4 to TRBJ1-2, with D maybe TRBD1 (5 bases). The CDR3 extends over 13 amino acids. V lost 5 bases and J 7 bases, leaving 14 bases between the germline ends. The CDR3 coding sequence is TGTGCCAGCAGTATCCAGGGTACGAGTGGCTACACCTTC. This encodes CASSIQGTSGYTF.

Worth noting for this clone: The same CDR3 is also encoded by other DNA sequences in this sample. The rearrangement joins TRBV9 to TRBJ2-7, with TRBD1 matching over 7 bases. CDR3 size: 14 residues. The germline V gene encodes CDR1 SGDLS and CDR2 YYNGEE. The J segment lost 0 bases and the V segment lost 4 bases, leaving 4 bases of the junction unmatched. The CDR3 nucleotides are TGTGCCAGCAGCCCCCGGACAGGCTCCTACGAGCAGTACTTC. As protein: CASSPRTGSYEQYF.

This clone was seen only a few times. The V and J genes are TRBV19 and TRBJ1-5, with D possibly matching TRBD1 (5 bases). The CDR3 is made up of 15 amino acids. V lost 5 bases and J 6 bases, leaving 17 bases between the germline ends. CDR1 is LNHDA, CDR2 SQIVND, per germline (reference sequence). The CDR3 bases are TGTGCCAGTAGTCCCTTCGGGCAGGGCAGTCAGCCCCAGCATTTT. Translated: CASSPFGQGSQPQHF.

The chain employs TRBV6-5 and TRBJ1-2; 7 nucleotides agree with TRBD1. J lost 3 bases, V lost 2 bases, and 6 bases had no gene match. Per germline, CDR1 MNHEY and CDR2 SVGAGI. The CDR3 length is 15 residues. The CDR3 DNA is TGTGCCAGCAGTTACAGCCCACAGGGGTACTATGGCTACACCTTC. Encoded protein: CASSYSPQGYYGYTF.

The table lists this clone with many counts. The chain couples TRBV29-1 to TRBJ2-7; 8 positions agree with TRBD2. This CDR3 contains 13 residues. CDR1 is SQVTM and CDR2 is ANQGSEA in the germline V gene. Trimming cost V 1 base and J 4 bases; bases outside gene matches: 3. The CDR3 loop is CSVEVPGGYEQYF. CDR3 DNA sequence: TGCAGCGTTGAAGTGCCGGGGGGGTACGAGCAGTACTTC.